Listed below are T cell receptor beta chains from one sample, sequenced in a study of T cell responses to AZD1222 COVID-19 vaccine. Profiled with immunoSEQ multiplex PCR; TCRdb holds only in-frame clones, not every one. Among over 150,000 clones listed, around nine tenths were seen once. Here the sequenced sample was peripheral blood, taken on day 0 of AZD1222 vaccination. The receptors here all came from an adult in good health. The CDR3 runs from the conserved cysteine through the conserved F or W. A D gene is named only where the DNA matches it firmly. Some rows have no size entry. The others give once, few or many, or a class for an expanded clone.

CDR3aa: CASGHQGSYGYTF
CDR3nt: TGTGCCAGTGGGCACCAGGGGAGCTATGGCTACACCTTC
d_gene: NA
j_gene: TRBJ1-2
v_gene: TRBV19
abundance: NA

CDR3aa: CASSTPTGGSTYEQYF
CDR3nt: TGTGCCAGCAGCACCCCAACAGGGGGCTCGACCTACGAGCAGTACTTC
d_gene: TRBD1
j_gene: TRBJ2-7
v_gene: TRBV7-8
abundance: few

CDR3aa: CASSPQSGRPNRNTIYF
CDR3nt: TGTGCCAGCAGCCCTCAATCTGGGAGACCTAACCGAAACACCATATATTTT
d_gene: NA
j_gene: TRBJ1-3
v_gene: TRBV7-8
abundance: NA

CDR3aa: CASSQEGGGNQPQHF
CDR3nt: TGTGCCAGCAGCCAAGAGGGAGGGGGCAATCAGCCCCAGCATTTT
d_gene: NA
j_gene: TRBJ1-5
v_gene: TRBV4-2
abundance: NA

CDR3aa: CASSHGEIGYEQYF
CDR3nt: TGTGCCAGCAGCCATGGGGAGATCGGCTACGAGCAGTACTTC
d_gene: NA
j_gene: TRBJ2-7
v_gene: TRBV11-1
abundance: NA

CDR3aa: CASSVAGSDQPQHF
CDR3nt: TGTGCCAGCAGCGTAGCTGGGTCTGATCAGCCCCAGCATTTT
d_gene: NA
j_gene: TRBJ1-5
v_gene: TRBV9
abundance: once

CDR3aa: CASSLPLGVNTEAFF
CDR3nt: TGTGCCAGCTCACTACCCTTAGGGGTGAACACTGAAGCTTTCTTT
d_gene: NA
j_gene: TRBJ1-1
v_gene: TRBV18
abundance: NA

CDR3aa: CASSSGQGAYEQYF
CDR3nt: TGTGCCAGCAGCTCGGGACAGGGAGCGTACGAGCAGTACTTC
d_gene: TRBD1
j_gene: TRBJ2-7
v_gene: TRBV7-6
abundance: few

CDR3aa: CASSHNRDYQYF
CDR3nt: TGCGCCAGCAGCCATAACCGGGACTACCAGTACTTC
d_gene: TRBD2
j_gene: TRBJ2-5
v_gene: TRBV5-1
abundance: once

CDR3aa: CASSLTGLRGYTF
CDR3nt: TGTGCCAGCAGCTTGACCGGGTTGAGAGGCTACACCTTC
d_gene: NA
j_gene: TRBJ1-2
v_gene: TRBV5-8
abundance: NA

CDR3aa: CATSDLHRGWNEQFF
CDR3nt: TGTGCCACCAGTGATTTGCACAGGGGTTGGAATGAGCAGTTCTTC
d_gene: TRBD1
j_gene: TRBJ2-1
v_gene: TRBV24-1
abundance: NA

CDR3aa: CASSPRQGVKTEAFF
CDR3nt: TGTGCCAGTAGTCCACGACAGGGTGTAAAGACTGAAGCTTTCTTT
d_gene: TRBD1
j_gene: TRBJ1-1
v_gene: TRBV19
abundance: once

CDR3aa: CAISDRMAGVHNEQFF
CDR3nt: TGTGCCATCAGTGACCGTATGGCGGGAGTTCACAATGAGCAGTTCTTC
d_gene: TRBD2
j_gene: TRBJ2-1
v_gene: TRBV10-3
abundance: NA

CDR3aa: CASSKDGGAFMNTEAFF
CDR3nt: TGTGCCAGCAGCAAAGACGGCGGGGCCTTCATGAACACTGAAGCTTTCTTT
d_gene: NA
j_gene: TRBJ1-1
v_gene: TRBV21-1
abundance: NA

CDR3aa: CASRPTRENSPLHF
CDR3nt: TGTGCCAGCAGACCGACCCGGGAAAATTCACCCCTCCACTTT
d_gene: NA
j_gene: TRBJ1-6
v_gene: TRBV28
abundance: NA

CDR3aa: CASSVSLSIQRANVLTF
CDR3nt: TGTGCCAGCAGCGTATCGTTAAGCATTCAAAGGGCCAACGTCCTGACTTTC
d_gene: NA
j_gene: TRBJ2-6
v_gene: TRBV9
abundance: few

CDR3aa: CASKTASGDSYEQYF
CDR3nt: TGTGCCAGCAAGACTGCCTCAGGGGACTCCTACGAGCAGTACTTC
d_gene: NA
j_gene: TRBJ2-7
v_gene: TRBV6-5
abundance: NA

CDR3aa: CASSHPGGGRDTQYF
CDR3nt: TGTGCCAGCAGTCATCCCGGGGGCGGTAGGGATACGCAGTATTTT
d_gene: NA
j_gene: TRBJ2-3
v_gene: TRBV7-2
abundance: NA

CDR3aa: CASSSFSGGPYEQYF
CDR3nt: TGCGCCAGCAGCTCCTTTTCGGGAGGCCCCTACGAGCAGTACTTC
d_gene: TRBD2
j_gene: TRBJ2-7
v_gene: TRBV5-1
abundance: NA

CDR3aa: CASSPGKGSHLEQYF
CDR3nt: TGTGCCAGCAGCCCGGGGAAGGGGTCCCATCTCGAGCAGTACTTC
d_gene: NA
j_gene: TRBJ2-7
v_gene: TRBV5-4
abundance: NA

CDR3aa: CASSSEGPGVDPQHF
CDR3nt: TGTGCCAGCAGTTCCGAGGGACCAGGAGTTGATCCCCAGCATTTT
d_gene: NA
j_gene: TRBJ1-5
v_gene: TRBV28
abundance: NA

CDR3aa: CASSTGQGVNEQYF
CDR3nt: TGCGCCAGCAGCACGGGACAGGGGGTCAACGAGCAGTACTTC
d_gene: TRBD1
j_gene: TRBJ2-7
v_gene: TRBV5-1
abundance: NA

CDR3aa: CSVEWASGGAAETQYF
CDR3nt: TGCAGCGTTGAATGGGCTAGCGGGGGGGCCGCCGAGACCCAGTACTTC
d_gene: TRBD2
j_gene: TRBJ2-5
v_gene: TRBV29-1
abundance: NA

CDR3aa: CASSQGMLNGYTF
CDR3nt: TGTGCCAGCTCGCAGGGGATGTTGAATGGCTACACCTTC
d_gene: NA
j_gene: TRBJ1-2
v_gene: TRBV18
abundance: few

CDR3aa: CASNPRGRDYNEQFF
CDR3nt: TGTGCCAGCAACCCCCGCGGGAGAGACTACAATGAGCAGTTCTTC
d_gene: TRBD2
j_gene: TRBJ2-1
v_gene: TRBV27
abundance: NA

CDR3aa: CAIQLRGWAFF
CDR3nt: TGTGCCATCCAGCTTCGGGGTTGGGCTTTCTTT
d_gene: NA
j_gene: TRBJ1-1
v_gene: TRBV11-2
abundance: once

CDR3aa: CASSPRGSYGYTF
CDR3nt: TGTGCCAGCAGCCCGAGGGGGTCCTATGGCTACACCTTC
d_gene: NA
j_gene: TRBJ1-2
v_gene: TRBV5-4
abundance: NA

CDR3aa: CASSQKARTGELFF
CDR3nt: TGTGCCAGCAGCCAAAAGGCCCGGACCGGGGAGCTGTTTTTT
d_gene: NA
j_gene: TRBJ2-2
v_gene: TRBV4-2
abundance: NA

CDR3aa: CASSLVQGTLLGGYTF
CDR3nt: TGTGCCAGCAGCTTGGTCCAAGGGACCTTATTGGGTGGCTACACCTTC
d_gene: NA
j_gene: TRBJ1-2
v_gene: TRBV5-5
abundance: NA

CDR3aa: CASSWGNRYEQYF
CDR3nt: TGTGCCAGCAGTTGGGGTAATAGGTACGAGCAGTACTTC
d_gene: NA
j_gene: TRBJ2-7
v_gene: TRBV6-5
abundance: NA

CDR3aa: CSVTRDFFYEQYF
CDR3nt: TGCAGCGTTACTCGGGACTTTTTCTACGAGCAGTACTTC
d_gene: NA
j_gene: TRBJ2-7
v_gene: TRBV29-1
abundance: few

CDR3aa: CASSSGQSPAQYF
CDR3nt: TGTGCCAGCAGTTCAGGACAGTCCCCGGCGCAGTACTTC
d_gene: NA
j_gene: TRBJ2-7
v_gene: TRBV27
abundance: once

CDR3aa: CASSLAADYEQYF
CDR3nt: TGTGCCAGCAGTTTAGCGGCTGACTACGAGCAGTACTTC
d_gene: NA
j_gene: TRBJ2-7
v_gene: TRBV28
abundance: NA

CDR3aa: CAWSVGGPGRQPQHF
CDR3nt: TGTGCCTGGAGTGTGGGAGGACCGGGACGACAGCCCCAGCATTTT
d_gene: NA
j_gene: TRBJ1-5
v_gene: TRBV30
abundance: once

CDR3aa: CASSSPTGLNTEAFF
CDR3nt: TGCGCCAGCAGCAGTCCGACAGGGCTGAACACTGAAGCTTTCTTT
d_gene: TRBD1
j_gene: TRBJ1-1
v_gene: TRBV10-2
abundance: NA

CDR3aa: CASTQSNQPQHF
CDR3nt: TGTGCCAGCACACAGAGCAATCAGCCCCAGCATTTT
d_gene: NA
j_gene: TRBJ1-5
v_gene: TRBV6-6
abundance: once

CDR3aa: CASSEVRAEAFF
CDR3nt: TGTGCCAGCAGTGAAGTTAGGGCTGAAGCTTTCTTT
d_gene: NA
j_gene: TRBJ1-1
v_gene: TRBV6-1
abundance: NA

CDR3aa: CASSTLGDGAFGTQYF
CDR3nt: TGTGCCAGTAGTACCCTAGGGGACGGGGCGTTCGGGACCCAGTACTTC
d_gene: NA
j_gene: TRBJ2-5
v_gene: TRBV19
abundance: NA

CDR3aa: CASSLGPGQPQHF
CDR3nt: TGTGCCAGCAGTTTGGGCCCGGGGCAGCCCCAGCATTTT
d_gene: NA
j_gene: TRBJ1-5
v_gene: TRBV12-3/TRBV12-4
abundance: NA

CDR3aa: CASSYGGDGNTIYF
CDR3nt: TGTGCCAGCAGTTACGGGGGGGATGGAAACACCATATATTTT
d_gene: NA
j_gene: TRBJ1-3
v_gene: TRBV6-5
abundance: once

CDR3aa: CASSLEGYEQYF
CDR3nt: TGCGCCAGCAGCTTGGAGGGGTACGAGCAGTACTTC
d_gene: NA
j_gene: TRBJ2-7
v_gene: TRBV5-1
abundance: NA

CDR3aa: CASSGPIRYQETQYF
CDR3nt: TGCGCCAGCAGTGGGCCAATTAGGTACCAAGAGACCCAGTACTTC
d_gene: NA
j_gene: TRBJ2-5
v_gene: TRBV10-2
abundance: NA

CDR3aa: CASSIPGLDTGELFF
CDR3nt: TGTGCCAGCAGCATACCGGGACTGGACACCGGGGAGCTGTTTTTT
d_gene: NA
j_gene: TRBJ2-2
v_gene: TRBV5-4
abundance: NA

CDR3aa: CASSWDRGGEQYF
CDR3nt: TGCGCCAGCAGCTGGGACAGGGGCGGCGAGCAGTACTTC
d_gene: TRBD1
j_gene: TRBJ2-7
v_gene: TRBV5-1
abundance: NA

CDR3aa: CASTRADEQYF
CDR3nt: TGTGCCAGCACCCGGGCGGACGAGCAGTACTTC
d_gene: NA
j_gene: TRBJ2-7
v_gene: TRBV2
abundance: NA

CDR3aa: CASSGSRGSTDTQYF
CDR3nt: TGTGCCAGCAGTGGGTCCAGGGGAAGCACAGATACGCAGTATTTT
d_gene: NA
j_gene: TRBJ2-3
v_gene: TRBV2
abundance: NA

CDR3aa: CASSPGQSYGYTF
CDR3nt: TGTGCCAGCAGCCCGGGACAGAGCTATGGCTACACCTTC
d_gene: TRBD1
j_gene: TRBJ1-2
v_gene: TRBV9
abundance: NA

CDR3aa: CAWSVQRVYGYTF
CDR3nt: TGTGCCTGGAGTGTACAGAGGGTCTATGGCTACACCTTC
d_gene: NA
j_gene: TRBJ1-2
v_gene: TRBV30
abundance: NA

CDR3aa: CASSQLFPGTSNQPQHF
CDR3nt: TGTGCCAGCAGCCAACTATTTCCAGGGACGAGCAATCAGCCCCAGCATTTT
d_gene: NA
j_gene: TRBJ1-5
v_gene: TRBV3-1/TRBV3-2
abundance: few

CDR3aa: CASSLGAPGLNYGYTF
CDR3nt: TGTGCCAGCAGCTTAGGGGCTCCAGGACTTAACTATGGCTACACCTTC
d_gene: NA
j_gene: TRBJ1-2
v_gene: TRBV7-8
abundance: NA

CDR3aa: CASSLRGGHEQYF
CDR3nt: TGTGCCAGCAGCTTGAGAGGGGGCCACGAGCAGTACTTC
d_gene: TRBD1
j_gene: TRBJ2-7
v_gene: TRBV5-4
abundance: NA

CDR3aa: CASSNLQGAGEQYF
CDR3nt: TGCGCCAGCAGCAACCTACAGGGGGCAGGGGAGCAGTACTTC
d_gene: TRBD1
j_gene: TRBJ2-7
v_gene: TRBV5-1
abundance: NA

CDR3aa: CASSQPTTRQGGYTF
CDR3nt: TGCGCCAGCAGCCAACCGACCACAAGGCAGGGTGGCTACACCTTC
d_gene: NA
j_gene: TRBJ1-2
v_gene: TRBV4-1
abundance: NA

CDR3aa: CASGLQGIDGYTF
CDR3nt: TGTGCCAGCGGTTTACAGGGGATCGATGGCTACACCTTC
d_gene: TRBD1
j_gene: TRBJ1-2
v_gene: TRBV6-5
abundance: NA

CDR3aa: CASSPRTETQVNNQPQHF
CDR3nt: TGTGCCAGCAGCCCCCGGACAGAAACACAAGTTAATAATCAGCCCCAGCATTTT
d_gene: NA
j_gene: TRBJ1-5
v_gene: TRBV3-1/TRBV3-2
abundance: few

CDR3aa: CSVEVSDKANYGYTF
CDR3nt: TGCAGCGTTGAAGTTTCAGACAAAGCTAACTATGGCTACACCTTC
d_gene: NA
j_gene: TRBJ1-2
v_gene: TRBV29-1
abundance: NA

CDR3aa: CASSSHRGITNEKLFF
CDR3nt: TGTGCCAGCAGTTCCCACCGAGGGATAACTAATGAAAAACTGTTTTTT
d_gene: NA
j_gene: TRBJ1-4
v_gene: TRBV28
abundance: NA

CDR3aa: CAWSVSSGSWASRNIQYF
CDR3nt: TGTGCCTGGAGTGTATCTAGCGGGAGTTGGGCTTCAAGGAACATTCAGTACTTC
d_gene: TRBD2
j_gene: TRBJ2-4
v_gene: TRBV30
abundance: few

CDR3aa: CASSYTGSSGANVLTF
CDR3nt: TGTGCCAGCAGTTACACGGGGAGCTCTGGGGCCAACGTCCTGACTTTC
d_gene: NA
j_gene: TRBJ2-6
v_gene: TRBV6-5
abundance: NA